Presented here are 21 T cell receptor beta chains from one specimen sequenced in a study of shared clonotypes between healthy human individuals. This table comes from immunoSEQ multiplex PCR, and its TCRdb copy is limited to in-frame clones, with some not included. This table holds some 500,000 clones, about 96% found once. Sequencing was done on a sample of naive CD4+ T cells sorted from blood. This sample's subset: CD45RA+ positively selected. These receptors all stem from a woman younger than 45 in good health.

The chain carries TRBV11-2 and TRBJ2-5; 11 bases agree with TRBD2. The CDR3 runs 15 residues. The V gene end was trimmed by 1 base and the J gene end by 5 bases; junction bases not matched to a gene: 3. CDR1 is SGHAT, CDR2 FQNNGV, per germline. CDR3 DNA: TGTGCCAGCAGCTTAGTCCTAGCGGGAGGTGAGACCCAGTACTTC. Translated: CASSLVLAGGETQYF.

This chain connects TRBV29-1 to TRBJ1-4; a weak D match, TRBD1 (5 bases). This CDR3 is built from 12 residues. The V and J ends lost 7 bases and 6 bases respectively, with 12 bases between them. The V gene's germline CDR1 is SQVTM and CDR2 ANQGSEA. In DNA, the CDR3 is TGCAGCGCCGGGGACCTCGATGAAAAACTGTTTTTT. Translated: CSAGDLDEKLFF. The variable domain in full, completed from reference TRBV29-1 and TRBJ1-4, reads SAVISQKPSRDICQRGTSLTIQCQVDSQVTMMFWYRQQPGQSLTLIATANQGSEATYESGFVIDKFPISRPNLTFSTLTVSNMSPEDSSIYLCSAGDLDEKLFFGSGTQLSVL.

This chain connects TRBV28 to TRBJ2-1, with D unclear. Deletions cut 3 bases from V and 0 bases from J, with 9 bases between. The germline CDR1 and CDR2 sequences are MDHEN and SYDVKM. The CDR3 has 15 residues. The CDR3 reads CASSFPPSSYNEQFF. The CDR3 bases are TGTGCCAGCAGTTTCCCTCCGAGCTCCTACAATGAGCAGTTCTTC.

The J gene is TRBJ2-1, the V gene TRBV10-2; weak D call: TRBD1 (5 bases). The germline V gene has CDR1 WSHSY and CDR2 SAAADI. V lost 7 bases and J 6 bases, leaving 16 bases between the germline ends. CDR3 length equals 14 residues. The CDR3 loop is CASTELSGLNEQFF. CDR3 bases: TGCGCCAGCACCGAGCTATCAGGGCTCAATGAGCAGTTCTTC.

Only one count was recorded for this clone. The chain carries TRBV7-9 and TRBJ2-1, with TRBD2 identical over 7 bases. The CDR3 is 14 residues long. From germline, CDR1 is SEHNR and CDR2 FQNEAQ (reference sequence). After removal of 1 base from V and 8 bases from J, the junction contained 5 bases not matched to a gene. In DNA form, the CDR3 reads TGTGCCAGCAGCTTAGGCGGGAGTGGGTATGAGCAGTTCTTC. It codes for CASSLGGSGYEQFF. The whole variable domain, remainder taken from reference TRBV7-9 and TRBJ2-1, is DTGVSQNPRHKITKRGQNVTFRCDPISEHNRLYWYRQTLGQGPEFLTYFQNEAQLEKSRLLSDRFSAERPKGSFSTLEIQRTEQGDSAMYLCASSLGGSGYEQFFGPGTRLTVL.

The V call is TRBV6-6, the J call TRBJ2-3; D may be TRBD2 (6 bases). The germline V gene encodes CDR1 MNHNY and CDR2 SVGAGI (reference sequence). This CDR3 is 15 amino acids long. V was shortened by 8 bases and J by 2 bases, with 17 bases between the two germline ends. The CDR3, as DNA: TGTGCCAGCGCAGGCTTAGGAGGGGACACAGATACGCAGTATTTT. Translation: CASAGLGGDTDTQYF.

The chain combines TRBV27 with TRBJ2-2, with D possibly matching TRBD2 (5 bases). The germline gives CDR1 MNHEY, CDR2 SMNVEV (reference sequence). The length of the CDR3 is 16 residues. Trimming took 4 bases from V and 4 from J, leaving 16 bases between them. CDR3 DNA sequence: TGTGCCAGCAGTTCCCAGCAGCCCCGGGGCACCGGGGAGCTGTTTTTT. It is translated as CASSSQQPRGTGELFF.

The V call is TRBV27, the J call TRBJ2-1, with TRBD2 identical over 8 bases. The V and J ends lost 3 bases and 8 bases, in that order; junction bases with no gene match: 6. The CDR3 has 14 amino acids. The germline CDR1 and CDR2 sequences are MNHEY and SMNVEV (reference sequence). The CDR3 DNA reads as TGTGCCAGCAGTTTGCGGCGGGAGGATCATGAGCAGTTCTTC. This codes for CASSLRREDHEQFF.

The CDR3 DNA reads as TGTGCCAGCAGTTACTCGGGGACAGGGACTAATGAAAAACTGTTTTTT. Protein sequence: CASSYSGTGTNEKLFF. The chain couples TRBV6-5 to TRBJ1-4; 9 nucleotides align to TRBD1. Trimming cost V 0 bases and J 2 bases; bases outside gene matches: 1. The CDR3 sequence is 16 residues long. In germline, CDR1 is MNHEY, CDR2 SVGAGI.

The rearrangement uses TRBV7-2 and TRBJ2-2, with 7 bases aligning to TRBD2. Germline CDR1 SGHTA, CDR2 FQGNSA. The junction had 11 bases not matched to a gene; V was cut back by 5 bases and J by 5 bases. The CDR3 consists of 16 residues. The DNA for the CDR3 is TGTGCCAGCAGCCGAGCCCCAGCGGGATTAACCGGGGAGCTGTTTTTT. Encoded protein: CASSRAPAGLTGELFF.

This chain joins TRBV6-1 and TRBJ2-5; maybe TRBD1 (5 bases). Germline CDR1 MNHNS, CDR2 SASEGT. CDR3 length: 14 residues. V was trimmed by 4 bases and J by 2 bases, leaving 11 bases between them. The CDR3 DNA sequence: TGTGCCAGCAGTGTTAACAGGAGACAAGAGACCCAGTACTTC. Protein sequence: CASSVNRRQETQYF.

The rearrangement joins TRBV4-2 to TRBJ1-1, with TRBD1 as a possible D gene (6 bases). Germline assignment: CDR1 LGHNA and CDR2 YNFKEQ. V was cut by 0 bases and J by 4 bases, with 12 bases left in between. The CDR3 spans 15 residues. CDR3 residues: CASSQDIPGATEAFF. CDR3 DNA sequence: TGTGCCAGCAGCCAAGATATTCCGGGGGCCACTGAAGCTTTCTTT.

This clone was found once. The chain links TRBV11-2 to TRBJ1-1; possibly TRBD1 for D (6 bases). The CDR3 runs to 15 residues. V was trimmed by 5 bases and J by 0 bases, leaving 13 bases between them. Germline V CDR1 and CDR2: SGHAT, FQNNGV. CDR3 DNA sequence: TGTGCCAGCAGCCTGAGACAGGCGATGAACACTGAAGCTTTCTTT. Encoded protein: CASSLRQAMNTEAFF.

The chain is built from TRBV6-1 and TRBJ2-7, with D tentatively TRBD2 (5 bases). The germline gives CDR1 MNHNS, CDR2 SASEGT. V lost 7 bases, J lost 0 bases, and 7 bases lay in between. The length of the CDR3 is 12 residues. CDR3 DNA: TGTGCCAGCACAGGAGGCTCCTACGAGCAGTACTTC. It specifies CASTGGSYEQYF.

The rearrangement links TRBV6-6 to TRBJ2-5, with D perhaps TRBD1 (6 bases). V was shortened by 6 bases and J by 0 bases, with 11 bases between the two germline ends. The germline V gene has CDR1 MNHNY and CDR2 SVGAGI (reference sequence). The CDR3 is made up of 14 amino acids. CDR3 sequence reads: CASSPPGDQETQYF. The CDR3 bases are TGTGCCAGCAGCCCCCCAGGGGACCAAGAGACCCAGTACTTC.

This sequence joins TRBV28 and TRBJ2-1, with 12 bases aligning to TRBD2. The junction had 5 bases not matched to a gene; V was cut back by 6 bases and J by 2 bases. CDR3 length: 16 residues. The germline V gene encodes CDR1 MDHEN and CDR2 SYDVKM. The DNA of the CDR3 is TGTGCCAGCAGCCCTAGCGGGAGGGGGGCCTACAATGAGCAGTTCTTC. Translating gives CASSPSGRGAYNEQFF.

The V gene is TRBV7-2, the J gene TRBJ2-7, with D maybe TRBD2 (6 bases). V lost 5 bases to trimming and J lost 9 bases, with 17 bases between them. The CDR3 contains 13 residues. Germline lookup yields CDR1 SGHTA and CDR2 FQGNSA. CDR3 bases: TGTGCCAGCAGCCCAAGGACTACCTCAGGGCAGTACTTC. Encoded protein: CASSPRTTSGQYF.

This sequence joins TRBV6-1 and TRBJ1-5; 9 bases match TRBD1. The junction had 10 bases not matched to a gene; V was cut back by 6 bases and J by 7 bases. The germline gives CDR1 MNHNS, CDR2 SASEGT. The CDR3 is made up of 15 amino acids. CDR3 sequence: CASREPGTGNQPQHF. CDR3 nucleotides: TGTGCCAGCAGGGAGCCCGGGACAGGGAACCAGCCCCAGCATTTT.

The chain recombines TRBV7-6 with TRBJ2-1, with D possibly TRBD1 on 6 matching bases. The CDR3 sequence is 15 residues long. In germline, CDR1 is SGHVS, CDR2 FNYEAQ. V was cut by 3 bases and J by 7 bases, with 16 bases left in between. CDR3 residues: CASSLGAPPSNEQFF. The DNA for the CDR3 is TGTGCCAGCAGCTTGGGGGCCCCCCCTTCGAATGAGCAGTTCTTC.

The gene calls are TRBV9 and TRBJ2-3, with TRBD2 matching 11 bases. CDR1 and CDR2 (germline): SGDLS, YYNGEE. V lost 4 bases, J lost 4 bases, and 8 bases stayed unmatched. This CDR3 region has 16 residues. CDR3 sequence: CASSPTSGSYSDTQYF. CDR3 sequence (DNA): TGTGCCAGCAGCCCAACTAGCGGGAGTTACTCAGATACGCAGTATTTT.

In DNA form, the CDR3 reads TGTGCCACCAGCAGAGATCGGGTTAAACATCAGCCCCAGCATTTT. Translated: CATSRDRVKHQPQHF. The chain combines TRBV15 with TRBJ1-5; D unresolved. CDR3 length: 15 amino acids. Trimming left V 0 bases short and J 5 bases short, with 11 bases between. CDR1 LNHNV and CDR2 YYDKDF come from the germline V gene (reference sequence).